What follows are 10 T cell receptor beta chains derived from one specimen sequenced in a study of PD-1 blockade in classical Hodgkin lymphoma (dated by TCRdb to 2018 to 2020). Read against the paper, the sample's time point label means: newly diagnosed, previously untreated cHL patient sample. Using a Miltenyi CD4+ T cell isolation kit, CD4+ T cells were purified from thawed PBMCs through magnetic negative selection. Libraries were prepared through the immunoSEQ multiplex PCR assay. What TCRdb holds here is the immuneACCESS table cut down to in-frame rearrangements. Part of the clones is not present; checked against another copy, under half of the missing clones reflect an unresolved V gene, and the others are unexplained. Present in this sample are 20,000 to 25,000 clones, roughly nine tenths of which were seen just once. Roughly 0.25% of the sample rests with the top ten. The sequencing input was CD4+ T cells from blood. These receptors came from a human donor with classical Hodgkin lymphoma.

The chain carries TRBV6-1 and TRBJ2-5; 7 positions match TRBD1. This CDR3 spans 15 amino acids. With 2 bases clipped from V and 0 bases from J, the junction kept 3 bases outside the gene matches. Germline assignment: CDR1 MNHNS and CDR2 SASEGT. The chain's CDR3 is CASSEMGTDQETQYF. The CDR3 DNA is TGTGCCAGCAGTGAAATGGGGACAGACCAAGAGACCCAGTACTTC.

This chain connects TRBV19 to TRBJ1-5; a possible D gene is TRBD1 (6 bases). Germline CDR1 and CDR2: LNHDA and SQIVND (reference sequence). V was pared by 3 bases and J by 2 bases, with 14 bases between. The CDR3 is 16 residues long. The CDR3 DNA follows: TGTGCCAGTAGTATCGGATCCGGGGGCGGCAATCAGCCCCAGCATTTT. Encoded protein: CASSIGSGGGNQPQHF.

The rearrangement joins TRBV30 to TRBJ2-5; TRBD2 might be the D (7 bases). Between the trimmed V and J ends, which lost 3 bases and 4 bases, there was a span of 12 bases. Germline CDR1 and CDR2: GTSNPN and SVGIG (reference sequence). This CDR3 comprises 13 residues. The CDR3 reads CAWSKGGGETQYF. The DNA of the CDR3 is TGTGCCTGGAGCAAGGGGGGGGGAGAGACCCAGTACTTC.

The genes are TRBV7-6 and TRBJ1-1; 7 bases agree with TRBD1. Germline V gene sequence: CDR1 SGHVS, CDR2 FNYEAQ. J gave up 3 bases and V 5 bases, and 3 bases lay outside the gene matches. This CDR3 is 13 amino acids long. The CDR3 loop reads CASSLTGDTEAFF. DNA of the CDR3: TGTGCCAGCAGCCTAACAGGGGACACTGAAGCTTTCTTT.

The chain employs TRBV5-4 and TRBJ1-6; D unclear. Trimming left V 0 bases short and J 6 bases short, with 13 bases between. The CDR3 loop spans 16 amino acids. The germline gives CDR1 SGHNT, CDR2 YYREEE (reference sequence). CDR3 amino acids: CASSLEPVRTNSPLHF. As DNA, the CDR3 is TGTGCCAGCAGCTTGGAGCCCGTCCGGACTAATTCACCCCTCCACTTT.

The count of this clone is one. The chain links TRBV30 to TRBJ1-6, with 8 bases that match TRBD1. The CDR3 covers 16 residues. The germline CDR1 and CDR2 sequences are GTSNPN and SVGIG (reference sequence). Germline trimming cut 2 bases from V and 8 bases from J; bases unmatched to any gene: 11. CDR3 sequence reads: CAWSLIWGQVDSPLHF. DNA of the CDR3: TGTGCCTGGAGTTTAATTTGGGGACAGGTTGATTCACCCCTCCACTTT.

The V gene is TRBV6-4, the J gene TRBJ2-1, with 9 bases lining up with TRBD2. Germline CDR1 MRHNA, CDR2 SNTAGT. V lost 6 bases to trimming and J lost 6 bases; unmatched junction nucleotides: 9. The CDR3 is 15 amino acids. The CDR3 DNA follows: TGTGCCAGCAGCACCGGGACTAGCCTTTTCAATGAGCAGTTCTTC. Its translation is CASSTGTSLFNEQFF.

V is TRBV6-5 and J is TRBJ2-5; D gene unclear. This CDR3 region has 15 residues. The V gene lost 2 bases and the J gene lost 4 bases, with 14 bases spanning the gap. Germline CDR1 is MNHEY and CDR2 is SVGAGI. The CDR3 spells CASSYHLGVSETQYF. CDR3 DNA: TGTGCCAGCAGTTACCATCTTGGGGTGTCAGAGACCCAGTACTTC.

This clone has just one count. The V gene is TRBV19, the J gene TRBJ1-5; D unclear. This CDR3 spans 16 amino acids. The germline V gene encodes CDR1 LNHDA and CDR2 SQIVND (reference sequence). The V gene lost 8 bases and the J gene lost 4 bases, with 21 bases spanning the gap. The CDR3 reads CASQMGWQRENQPQHF. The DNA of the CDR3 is TGTGCCAGTCAGATGGGCTGGCAGAGGGAAAATCAGCCCCAGCATTTT.

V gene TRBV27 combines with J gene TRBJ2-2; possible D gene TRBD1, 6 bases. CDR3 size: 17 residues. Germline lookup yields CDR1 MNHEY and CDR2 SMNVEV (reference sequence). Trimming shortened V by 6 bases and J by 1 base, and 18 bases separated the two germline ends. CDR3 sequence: CASSPLRRGGNTGELFF. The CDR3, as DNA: TGTGCCAGCAGCCCCCTCCGTAGAGGGGGGAACACCGGGGAGCTGTTTTTT.